This TCR beta chain originates from a study of T-cell reconstitution after alpha-beta-depleted transplantation in children. Points from the study as a whole: Diversity and T-cell counts at one year after transplant derived mostly from new T cells. Reportedly, alpha-beta T cells present about two months post-transplant originated from several hundred expanded clones of graft origin. For some patients, TCRbeta diversity was high at day 60 because of recipient T cells and thymic progenitors that survived.

Germline V gene lookup returns CDR1 SQVTM and CDR2 ANQGSEA. CDR3 length: 14 amino acids. Trimming cost V 6 bases and J 2 bases; bases outside gene matches: 8. Unique molecular identifiers were incorporated when the TCRbeta library was constructed. In TCRdb, the PCR reads were re-called with MiXCR into one record per CDR3 protein. The sample shows around 420,000 distinct CDR3 sequences, 15% to 20% of them seen only once. As regards this clonotype: Antigen: not known.

The chain is built from TRBV29-1 and TRBJ2-7, with 9 bases aligning to TRBD1. The receptor's source is a boy under two years old who had a stem cell transplant for Wiskott-Aldrich syndrome, so the T cells may come from the graft donor. The starting material was PBMCs, mostly from graft donor cells, obtained 360 days after TCRalphabeta/CD19-depleted stem cell transplant. The CDR3 coding sequence is TGCAGCGTACTTAGCCACAGGGGGCCCTACGAGCAGTACTTC. This gives the protein CSVLSHRGPYEQYF.